Below, 12 T cell receptor beta chains from the same sample are listed, as sequenced in a study of T cells in Graves' hyperthyroidism and ophthalmopathy. TCR beta CDR3 region amplification was performed from RNA transcripts. A set of HTBI primers served as the primers for a first-round RT-PCR of the TCR CDR3. Each CDR3 protein gets one entry after TCRdb re-called the multiplex PCR reads with MiXCR. The sample includes about 250,000 distinct CDR3 sequences, roughly 22% of them seen just once. Source material: blood. Receptors originate from a man aged 25 to 40 with Graves' ophthalmopathy.

This clonotype was seen a few times. The chain employs TRBV12-3 or TRBV12-4 and TRBJ2-2, with 9 bases aligning to TRBD1. The CDR3 is 15 amino acids. J gave up 1 base and V 6 bases, and 3 bases lay outside the gene matches. CDR3 DNA sequence: TGTGCCAGCAGATCGGGACAGGGGAACACCGGGGAGCTGTTTTTT. Translated, it gives CASRSGQGNTGELFF.

The J gene is TRBJ2-1, the V gene TRBV10-3; 11 positions agree with TRBD2. The CDR3 sequence is 16 residues long. V dropped 2 bases and J dropped 4; count of bases not matched to a gene: 4. From germline, CDR1 is ENHRY and CDR2 SYGVKD. The CDR3 sequence is CAISETSGSLYNEQFF. The CDR3 region has the DNA TGTGCCATCAGTGAGACTAGCGGGAGCCTATACAATGAGCAGTTCTTC.

V gene TRBV18 combines with J gene TRBJ2-7; D unclear. Germline CDR1 reads KGHSH; CDR2 reads LQKENI. This CDR3 has 13 residues. Trimming cost V 4 bases and J 3 bases, with 10 bases left between them. The CDR3 sequence: CASSHGSSYEQYF. In nucleotides, the CDR3 is TGTGCCAGCTCACATGGGTCGAGCTACGAGCAGTACTTC.

The sample holds many counts of this clonotype. The chain uses TRBV2 and TRBJ1-1, with TRBD1 matching 9 bases. This CDR3 has 16 amino acids. After removal of 4 bases from V and 5 bases from J, the junction contained 11 bases not matched to a gene. Germline V gives CDR1 SNHLY, CDR2 FYNNEI. The CDR3 bases are TGTGCCAGCAGTGGGTCAAGAGGGACAGGGAAGACTGAAGCTTTCTTT. Protein sequence: CASSGSRGTGKTEAFF.

The genes are TRBV6-1 and TRBJ2-1; D possibly corresponds to TRBD2 (5 bases). From germline, CDR1 is MNHNS and CDR2 SASEGT. Trimming shortened V by 7 bases and J by 4 bases, and 11 bases separated the two germline ends. The length of the CDR3 is 13 residues. The DNA of the CDR3 is TGTGCCAGCAATTCGGGGAATTACAATGAGCAGTTCTTC. Amino acids: CASNSGNYNEQFF.

V and J are TRBV5-1 and TRBJ1-2; unclear D gene. Trimming removed 3 bases at V and 8 bases at J, with 14 bases between. The CDR3 has 13 amino acids. Germline CDR1 reads SGHRS; CDR2 reads YFSETQ. CDR3 in amino acids: CASSSRELGGYTF. The DNA for the CDR3 is TGCGCCAGCAGCTCCCGAGAGCTAGGCGGCTACACCTTC.

This chain connects TRBV7-3 to TRBJ2-1; the D is unclear. Germline V lookup: CDR1 SGHTA, CDR2 FQGTGA. V lost 5 bases and J lost 12, with 23 bases in between. There are 15 residues in the CDR3. CDR3 in DNA: TGTGCCAGCAGCCCCTCCCGGACCCCATCACATGGGCAGTTCTTC. Translation gives CASSPSRTPSHGQFF.

The chain has TRBV6-9 and TRBJ2-2; 7 positions agree with TRBD2. The CDR3 is made up of 17 amino acids. In germline, CDR1 is MNHGY, CDR2 SVAAGI. V shed 4 bases and J 7 bases; nucleotides not matched to a gene: 15. As DNA, the CDR3 is TGTGCCAGCAGTTCCCCTTTGTGGGAGGGCCTTGGCGGGGAGCTGTTTTTT. Amino acids: CASSSPLWEGLGGELFF.

The CDR3 sequence: CASSRLGGTEAFF. The CDR3 bases are TGTGCCAGCAGCCGTTTGGGGGGCACTGAAGCTTTCTTT. The chain links TRBV7-3 to TRBJ1-1; the D gene is possibly TRBD1 (5 bases). V gave up 5 bases and J gave up 4 bases, with 11 bases separating them. There are 13 residues in the CDR3. Germline-derived CDR1 and CDR2 are SGHTA and FQGTGA.

J is TRBJ2-1 and V is TRBV12-5, with 14 bases aligning to TRBD2. V shed 5 bases and J 12 bases; nucleotides not matched to a gene: 18. This CDR3 has 18 residues. The germline gives CDR1 LGHNT, CDR2 FRNRAP. CDR3 residues: CASGHRVPEGLAGAWQFF. The DNA of the CDR3 is TGTGCTAGTGGTCACAGGGTTCCGGAGGGACTAGCGGGAGCTTGGCAGTTCTTC.

There are a few counts of this clonotype. The chain has TRBV6-1 and TRBJ2-5, with 9 bases lining up with TRBD2. This CDR3 contains 14 residues. The V segment lost 6 bases and the J segment 7 bases; nucleotides outside the gene matches: 9. In germline, CDR1 is MNHNS, CDR2 SASEGT. This CDR3 is CASRVGTSLRTQYF. CDR3 coding DNA: TGTGCCAGCAGAGTGGGGACTAGCCTTAGGACCCAGTACTTC.

This chain joins TRBV29-1 and TRBJ2-5; 9 bases match TRBD2. The CDR3 is made up of 13 amino acids. Germline V gene lookup returns CDR1 SQVTM and CDR2 ANQGSEA. Germline trimming cut 3 bases from V and 6 bases from J; bases unmatched to any gene: 5. As DNA, the CDR3 is TGCAGCGTTGACGCGGGAGGGCCGCAGACCCAGTACTTC. The encoded protein is CSVDAGGPQTQYF.